Here is one T cell receptor (beta chain) with its context. Its cognate antigen is unknown. This CDR3 contains 16 residues. The V gene's germline CDR1 is LGHDT and CDR2 YNNKEL (reference sequence). The germline V and J ends were trimmed by 2 bases and 3 bases, with 17 bases remaining between them. These data belong to a study of regulatory T cells in long-lasting Graves disease. General observations from the study: Results may be inaccurate due to the small sample size. TRBV28 was favored in persistent disease, as were TRBJ1-2 and TRBJ2-5.

Sequencing libraries for TCR beta were prepared with iRepertoire HTBI primers and Arm-PCR of CDR3 regions. TCRdb reprocessed the multiplex PCR reads with MiXCR, giving one entry per CDR3 protein. The sample shows about 430,000 distinct CDR3 sequences, around 16% of them seen only once. Time point described: newly diagnosed GD, antithyroid drugs for less than 3 months. PBMCs provided the RNA from which the TCR library was made. Guidelines of the American Thyroid Association were used to diagnose Graves' disease. The data were also submitted as part of a second study, on T cells in Graves' hyperthyroidism and ophthalmopathy.

This specimen was peripheral blood mononuclear cells (PBMCs), taken at new diagnosis, from a patient treated with antithyroid drugs. The receptor was derived from a woman aged 35 to 49 with Graves disease. The chain couples TRBV3-1 to TRBJ2-7; D may be TRBD1 or TRBD2 (5 bases each). The CDR3 here is CASSQSQLAGSYEQYF. The CDR3 DNA reads TGTGCCAGCAGCCAAAGCCAACTGGCAGGGAGCTACGAGCAGTACTTC.